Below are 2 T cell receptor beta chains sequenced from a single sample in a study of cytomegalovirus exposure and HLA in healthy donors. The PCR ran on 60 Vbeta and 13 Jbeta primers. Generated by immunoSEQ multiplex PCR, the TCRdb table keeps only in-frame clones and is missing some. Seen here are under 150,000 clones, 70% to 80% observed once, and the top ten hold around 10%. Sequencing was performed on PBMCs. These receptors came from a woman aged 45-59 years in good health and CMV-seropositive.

CDR3 in amino acids: CASTPRTLENSPLHF. CDR3 coding DNA: TGTGCCAGCACCCCACGGACACTCGAAAATTCACCCCTCCACTTT. V and J are TRBV7-2 and TRBJ1-6, with D maybe TRBD1 (5 bases). In germline, CDR1 is SGHTA, CDR2 FQGNSA. The ends were cut back, 7 bases at V and 7 bases at J, with 17 bases in the middle. The CDR3 has 15 amino acids.

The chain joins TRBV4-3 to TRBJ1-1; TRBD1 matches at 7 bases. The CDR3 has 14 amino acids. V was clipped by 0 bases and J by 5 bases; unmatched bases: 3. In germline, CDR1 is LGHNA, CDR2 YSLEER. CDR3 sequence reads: CASSQDRGITEAFF. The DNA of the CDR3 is TGCGCCAGCAGCCAAGACAGGGGGATAACTGAAGCTTTCTTT.